Shown below are 2 T cell receptor beta chains from a single sample sequenced in a study of patients and donors after allogeneic stem cell transplantation. TCRdb reanalysed the RT-PCR reads using MiXCR and keeps one entry per CDR3 protein. Of about 960,000 distinct CDR3 sequences in the sample, roughly 18% were seen once. The specimen was blood, either unsorted or a sorted T cell fraction (not recorded which). The source is a human donor who was either an allogeneic HSCT recipient or a stem cell or donor lymphocyte infusion donor (not recorded which). It is not recorded whose cells these are; they may come from a transplant donor.

This chain connects TRBV5-5 to TRBJ2-4; no clear D. CDR1 SGHKS and CDR2 YYEKEE come from the germline V gene (reference sequence). CDR3 length: 16 amino acids. V lost 0 bases, J lost 0 bases, and 10 bases lay in between. The CDR3 here is CASSLAAGVAKNIQYF. CDR3 sequence (DNA): TGTGCCAGCAGCTTGGCTGCAGGAGTAGCCAAAAACATTCAGTACTTC. Full variable domain (remainder filled in from reference TRBV5-5 and TRBJ2-4): DAGVTQSPTHLIKTRGQQVTLRCSPISGHKSVSWYQQVLGQGPQFIFQYYEKEERGRGNFPDRFSARQFPNYSSELNVNALLLGDSALYLCASSLAAGVAKNIQYFGAGTRLSVL.

This clonotype has ten or more counts. The chain links TRBV29-1 to TRBJ1-1, with no clear D. Trimming cost V 5 bases and J 0 bases, with 13 bases left between them. Germline V CDR1 and CDR2: SQVTM, ANQGSEA. The CDR3 runs 14 residues. The CDR3 nucleotides read TGCAGCGTTCTGGATAGACTTATGAACACTGAAGCTTTCTTT. The encoded protein is CSVLDRLMNTEAFF.